A single sample gave rise to the 20 T cell receptor beta chains below, sequenced in a study of PD-1 blockade in classical Hodgkin lymphoma. Clones were read by immunoSEQ multiplex PCR, and TCRdb kept only the in-frame ones, dropping some. The data show about 17,000 clones, over 60% seen once. The time point here: cycle 4 day 1 (C4D1), after more than 5 weeks of nivolumab. Every one of the patients relapsed after autologous stem cell transplantation (brentuximab vedotin exposure was variable). Material: peripheral blood mononuclear cells (PBMCs), obtained before the fourth cycle of nivolumab. These receptors came from a human donor with classical Hodgkin lymphoma.

The gene calls are TRBV27 and TRBJ1-1; 12 bases map to TRBD1. J gave up 6 bases and V 6 bases, and 5 bases lay outside the gene matches. CDR3 size: 14 residues. Germline loops: CDR1 MNHEY, CDR2 SMNVEV (reference sequence). CDR3 sequence: CASRPGQGAAEAFF. The DNA for the CDR3 is TGTGCCAGCAGGCCGGGACAGGGGGCTGCTGAAGCTTTCTTT.

The chain employs TRBV4-1 and TRBJ2-7, with no clear D. Trimming removed 4 bases from V and 2 bases from J, with 12 bases in between. This CDR3 spans 14 amino acids. CDR1 is MGHRA and CDR2 is YSYEKL in the germline V gene. The CDR3 sequence: CASSLSVQTYEQYF. As DNA, the CDR3 is TGCGCCAGCAGCCTTTCTGTCCAAACCTACGAGCAGTACTTC.

The genes are TRBV7-9 and TRBJ1-1; 10 bases are shared with TRBD1. Germline CDR1 SEHNR, CDR2 FQNEAQ (reference sequence). V was pared by 5 bases and J by 6 bases, with 6 bases of the junction left unmatched. This CDR3 is built from 14 residues. The DNA for the CDR3 is TGTGCCAGCAGCATGGGACAGGGGTGGGCTGAAGCTTTCTTT. Residues: CASSMGQGWAEAFF. The full variable domain, completed using reference TRBV7-9 and TRBJ1-1, is DTGVSQNPRHKITKRGQNVTFRCDPISEHNRLYWYRQTLGQGPEFLTYFQNEAQLEKSRLLSDRFSAERPKGSFSTLEIQRTEQGDSAMYLCASSMGQGWAEAFFGQGTRLTVV.

This chain links TRBV30 with TRBJ1-1; 9 positions match TRBD1. The length of the CDR3 is 11 residues. V gave up 3 bases and J gave up 11 bases; unmatched junction bases: 4. Looked up from germline, CDR1 is GTSNPN and CDR2 is SVGIG (reference sequence). For the CDR3, the DNA is TGTGCCTGGAGCGCGACAGGGGGGGCTTTCTTT. Its protein product is CAWSATGGAFF.

CDR3 residues: CAWSSRTGPNQPQHF. The CDR3 region has the DNA TGTGCCTGGAGTTCCAGGACAGGGCCCAATCAGCCCCAGCATTTT. The chain has TRBV30 and TRBJ1-5, with 8 bases identical to TRBD1. There are 15 residues in the CDR3. Germline loops: CDR1 GTSNPN, CDR2 SVGIG (reference sequence). V lost 2 bases to trimming and J lost 3 bases; unmatched junction nucleotides: 6.

DNA for the CDR3: TGTGCCAGCAGTTTTTGGGGACGCGACTCCTACGAGCAGTACTTC. It translates to CASSFWGRDSYEQYF. V and J are TRBV28 and TRBJ2-7; D is possibly TRBD1 or TRBD2 (5 bases each). The germline CDR1 and CDR2 sequences are MDHEN and SYDVKM. This CDR3 has 15 residues. The germline V and J ends were trimmed by 3 bases and 0 bases, with 12 bases remaining between them.

CDR3 amino acids: CASSLSLGQGYEQYF. The CDR3 DNA reads as TGTGCCAGCAGTTTAAGTCTGGGACAGGGCTACGAGCAGTACTTC. The genes are TRBV28 and TRBJ2-7, with 9 bases that match TRBD1. The V segment lost 2 bases and the J segment 3 bases; nucleotides outside the gene matches: 5. The CDR3 loop spans 15 amino acids. Germline V gene data show CDR1 as MDHEN and CDR2 as SYDVKM.

This sequence joins TRBV6-7 and TRBJ2-7, with a tentative D call TRBD1 (5 bases). TRBV6-7 is reported as an ORF; its role is uncertain. V lost 5 bases to trimming and J lost 4 bases, with 18 bases between them. This CDR3 contains 15 residues. CDR3 residues: CASSPDRSGPYEQYF. CDR3 nucleotides: TGTGCCAGCAGTCCAGACCGGTCAGGGCCATACGAGCAGTACTTC.

This chain uses TRBV15 with TRBJ1-3, with 7 bases that match TRBD1. Trimming took 4 bases from V and 0 from J; bases not matched to a gene: 6. Looked up from germline, CDR1 is LNHNV and CDR2 is YYDKDF (reference sequence). The CDR3 covers 16 residues. CDR3 bases: TGTGCCACCAGCAAATACCGACAGGGCTCTGGAAACACCATATATTTT. This codes for CATSKYRQGSGNTIYF.

The chain carries TRBV12-5 and TRBJ2-5; no reliable D call. CDR1 LGHNT and CDR2 FRNRAP come from the germline V gene. V dropped 5 bases and J dropped 5 bases, with 6 bases sitting between them. This CDR3 region has 11 residues. The DNA of the CDR3 is TGTGCTAGTGGTACTCGGGAGACCCAGTACTTC. This translates into CASGTRETQYF.

As to this clone: Relative to the germline gene, one junction end is altered; a read error may explain this. The chain employs TRBV29-1 and TRBJ2-1, with no clear D. CDR1 is SQVTM, CDR2 ANQGSEA, per germline. CDR3 length equals 14 residues. CDR3 residues: CSAEGIRGVTEQFF. In nucleotides, the CDR3 is TGCAGCGCTGAAGGGATTCGAGGAGTTACTGAGCAGTTCTTC.

The chain joins TRBV7-6 to TRBJ1-5; tentative D call: TRBD1 (5 bases). Germline V CDR1 and CDR2: SGHVS, FNYEAQ. This CDR3 is built from 13 residues. V gave up 5 bases and J gave up 3 bases, with 8 bases separating them. The CDR3 DNA reads as TGTGCCAGCAGCGGGGGGGTCAATCAGCCCCAGCATTTT. Its translation is CASSGGVNQPQHF.

The rearrangement joins TRBV6-5 to TRBJ1-2, with 7 nucleotides matching TRBD1. V trimming: 7 bases; J trimming: 4 bases; junction bases outside the gene matches: 12. The CDR3 runs to 15 residues. Germline CDR1 reads MNHEY; CDR2 reads SVGAGI. CDR3 in amino acids: CASTRGQDFLYGYTF. Written as DNA, the CDR3 is TGTGCCAGCACCCGAGGACAGGACTTTCTCTATGGCTACACCTTC.

The rearrangement uses TRBV7-9 and TRBJ2-1; D not certain. CDR1 and CDR2 from the germline V gene are SEHNR and FQNEAQ (reference sequence). The CDR3 spans 16 residues. V lost 5 bases to trimming and J lost 0 bases, with 14 bases between them. Written as DNA, the CDR3 is TGTGCCAGCAGCCCCCAAAGCACCTACTCCTACAATGAGCAGTTCTTC. Its translation is CASSPQSTYSYNEQFF.

This clone was detected once. CDR3 DNA sequence: TGTGCCAGCAGTGAAGCGATCCAGAACCCTGAAAAACTGTTTTTT. It specifies CASSEAIQNPEKLFF. The V and J genes are TRBV6-9 and TRBJ1-4; no firm D call. Germline CDR1 MNHGY, CDR2 SVAAGI. V dropped 5 bases and J dropped 7 bases, with 17 bases sitting between them. CDR3 length: 15 amino acids.

This chain links TRBV25-1 with TRBJ1-1, with unresolved D. V lost 0 bases and J 6 bases, leaving 8 bases between the germline ends. The V gene's germline CDR1 is MGHDK and CDR2 SYGVNS. The CDR3 is 13 amino acids. This chain's CDR3 is CASSEYPDSEAFF. The DNA for the CDR3 is TGTGCCAGCAGTGAATATCCGGACTCTGAAGCTTTCTTT.

The CDR3: CASSLSAGVNYNEQFF. CDR3 nucleotides: TGTGCCAGCAGTTTATCTGCGGGAGTCAACTACAATGAGCAGTTCTTC. The J gene is TRBJ2-1, the V gene TRBV27; 7 bases agree with TRBD2. This CDR3 region has 16 residues. From germline, CDR1 is MNHEY and CDR2 SMNVEV (reference sequence). The V gene end was trimmed by 0 bases and the J gene end by 3 bases; junction bases not matched to a gene: 5.

The chain recombines TRBV27 with TRBJ2-3; possibly TRBD2 for D (6 bases). Germline loops: CDR1 MNHEY, CDR2 SMNVEV (reference sequence). CDR3 size: 12 residues. Trimming stripped 7 bases from V and 6 bases from J, with 11 bases between. This chain's CDR3 is CASTNAGDTQYF. The CDR3 nucleotides are TGTGCCAGCACAAACGCGGGGGATACGCAGTATTTT.

This chain joins TRBV23-1 and TRBJ2-7; TRBD1 matches 10 bases. Being an ORF, TRBV23-1 has a function that is uncertain. The ends lost 4 bases at V and 4 bases at J; junction bases unmatched: 4. This CDR3 contains 14 residues. The CDR3 loop reads CASSPGQGPYEQYF. The CDR3 DNA reads TGCGCCAGCAGTCCGGGACAGGGGCCGTACGAGCAGTACTTC.

The V call is TRBV27, the J call TRBJ2-7; D gene unclear. This CDR3 comprises 14 residues. V gave up 8 bases and J gave up 1 base, with 15 bases separating them. Per germline, CDR1 MNHEY and CDR2 SMNVEV (reference sequence). CDR3 sequence: CASPPPRISYEQYF. CDR3 nucleotides: TGTGCCAGCCCACCTCCACGGATTTCCTACGAGCAGTACTTC.